The clone carrying this TCR beta chain is termed medium-sized. TCRdb processed the multiplex PCR reads anew with MiXCR; each CDR3 protein has one entry. The sample lists around 2,700 distinct CDR3 sequences, more than 4.5% seen once, with about 10% in the top ten. This TCR came from a female donor with breast cancer. The sequencing sample was made of naive CD4+ T cells sorted from blood. Subset defined: naive CD4+ T cells, CD4+CD45RA+CD25-.

The CDR3 DNA is TGTGCCAGCAGTGCAACACGGGGTGGCTACACCTTC. This codes for CASSATRGGYTF. The chain is built from TRBV12-3 or TRBV12-4 and TRBJ1-2; D not resolved. The CDR3 totals 12 residues. Trimming removed 5 bases at V and 7 bases at J, with 11 bases between.